Below are 3 T cell receptor beta chains sequenced from a single sample in a study of blood T cell repertoires in COVID-19. The repertoire was sequenced with immunoSEQ multiplex PCR; TCRdb's copy has only in-frame clones and lacks some. The data hold about 300,000 clones, with around 87% observed a single time. The sequenced sample was peripheral blood. The receptors come from a man aged 18 to 35 with active or convalescent COVID-19.

The gene calls are TRBV5-6 and TRBJ1-3; D remains unclear. This CDR3 region has 13 residues. V shed 1 base and J shed 2 bases, with 4 bases lying between them. Per the germline V gene, CDR1 is SGHDT and CDR2 is YYEEEE. The CDR3 coding sequence is TGTGCCAGCAGCTTGCAGACTGGAAACACCATATATTTT. It codes for CASSLQTGNTIYF.

The chain is built from TRBV29-1 and TRBJ2-7, with 10 bases lining up with TRBD2. The V gene end was trimmed by 2 bases and the J gene end by 4 bases; junction bases not matched to a gene: 8. CDR1 is SQVTM and CDR2 is ANQGSEA in the germline V gene. The CDR3 is 15 amino acids. CDR3 sequence: CSVEMGSSGSYEQYF. In nucleotides, the CDR3 is TGCAGCGTTGAAATGGGGTCTAGCGGGAGTTACGAGCAGTACTTC.

This chain connects TRBV7-3 to TRBJ2-3; 16 bases align to TRBD2. The V gene's germline CDR1 is SGHTA and CDR2 FQGTGA. This CDR3 is 17 amino acids long. J gave up 5 bases and V 4 bases, and 6 bases lay outside the gene matches. The CDR3 DNA is TGTGCCAGCAGCTCTGGGACTAGCGGGAGGGCCGAAGATACGCAGTATTTT. It yields the protein CASSSGTSGRAEDTQYF. The full variable domain, rest sourced from reference TRBV7-3 and TRBJ2-3, is GAGVSQTPSNKVTEKGKYVELRCDPISGHTALYWYRQSLGQGPEFLIYFQGTGAADDSGLPNDRFFAVRPEGSVSTLKIQRTERGDSAVYLCASSSGTSGRAEDTQYFGPGTRLTVL.